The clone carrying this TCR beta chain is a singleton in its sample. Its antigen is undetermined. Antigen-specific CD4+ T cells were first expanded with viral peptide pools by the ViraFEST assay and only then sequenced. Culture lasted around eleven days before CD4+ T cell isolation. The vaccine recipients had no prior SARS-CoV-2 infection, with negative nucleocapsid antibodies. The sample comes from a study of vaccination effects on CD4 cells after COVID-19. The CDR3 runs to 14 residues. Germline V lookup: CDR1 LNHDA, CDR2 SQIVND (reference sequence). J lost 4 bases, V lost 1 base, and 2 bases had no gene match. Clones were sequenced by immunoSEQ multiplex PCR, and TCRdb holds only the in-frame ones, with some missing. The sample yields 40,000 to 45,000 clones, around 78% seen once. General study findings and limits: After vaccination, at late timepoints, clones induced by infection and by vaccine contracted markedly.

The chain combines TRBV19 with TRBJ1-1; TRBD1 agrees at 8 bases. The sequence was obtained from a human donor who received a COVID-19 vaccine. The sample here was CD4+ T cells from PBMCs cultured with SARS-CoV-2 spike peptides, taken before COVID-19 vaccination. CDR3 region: CASSIGQGATEAFF. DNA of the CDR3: TGTGCCAGTAGTATAGGCCAGGGGGCCACTGAAGCTTTCTTT. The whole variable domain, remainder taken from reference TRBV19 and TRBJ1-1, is DGGITQSPKYLFRKEGQNVTLSCEQNLNHDAMYWYRQDPGQGLRLIYYSQIVNDFQKGDIAEGYSVSREKKESFPLTVTSAQKNPTAFYLCASSIGQGATEAFFGQGTRLTVV.